Listed here is a single T cell receptor (beta chain). The antigen is undetermined. Measured with immunoSEQ multiplex PCR; TCRdb has only the in-frame clones, and not every one. The table lists 99,000 or so clones, about 82% of them singletons. The data derive from a study of graft-versus-host responses after intestinal transplantation. Study conclusions and caveats: Recipient-marrow GvH clones were detected, some having first appeared in ileum or blood. In patients with graft-donor T cell macrochimerism, allograft graft-versus-host to host-versus-graft clonal ratios were high.

V lost 6 bases, J lost 4 bases, and 5 bases stayed unmatched. Germline V gene lookup returns CDR1 MNHNY and CDR2 SVGAGI (reference sequence). The length of the CDR3 is 14 residues. This TCR was recovered from a human patient who received an intestinal transplant, so some T cells may come from the graft donor. V is TRBV6-6 and J is TRBJ2-1; TRBD2 matches 8 bases. The sample in question was PBMCs, obtained 255 days after intestinal transplant. The DNA of the CDR3 is TGTGCCAGCAGGGGGACTAGTACGTACAATGAGCAGTTCTTC. Protein sequence: CASRGTSTYNEQFF.